The 4 T cell receptor beta chains reported below all come from one sample, sequenced in a study of response to subunit inactivated influenza vaccine. TCRdb re-derived calls from the RT-PCR reads in MiXCR, one entry per CDR3 protein. This sample yields about 800,000 distinct CDR3 sequences, of which approximately 22% are seen a single time; about 10% belongs to the top ten. Sequencing was performed on PBMCs from blood, taken more than 4 days after vaccination. The receptor source for this set is a man in his forties or fifties who received an inactivated influenza vaccine.

This chain uses TRBV10-3 with TRBJ1-1; D not certain. Between the trimmed V and J ends, which lost 3 bases and 2 bases, there was a span of 10 bases. Germline V lookup: CDR1 ENHRY, CDR2 SYGVKD. The CDR3 extends over 14 amino acids. As DNA, the CDR3 is TGTGCCATCAGTGACCACAGACCTAACACTGAAGCTTTCTTT. Translating it yields CAISDHRPNTEAFF.

Only a few counts were recorded for this clonotype. The chain recombines TRBV27 with TRBJ2-7, with unresolved D. Germline V gives CDR1 MNHEY, CDR2 SMNVEV (reference sequence). The V gene lost 5 bases and the J gene lost 0 bases, with 11 bases spanning the gap. The CDR3 has 14 amino acids. The DNA of the CDR3 is TGTGCCAGCAGTCCAGCCCGAATCTCCTACGAGCAGTACTTC. This translates into CASSPARISYEQYF.

The chain is built from TRBV15 and TRBJ2-1, with 11 positions matching TRBD2. The germline CDR1 and CDR2 sequences are LNHNV and YYDKDF (reference sequence). Losses at the gene ends were 5 bases for V and 4 bases for J; bases not matched to a gene: 13. This CDR3 spans 18 amino acids. The CDR3 nucleotides are TGTGCCACCAGCGGTCTAGCGGGGGGATTTTTGAGTTACAATGAGCAGTTCTTC. This sequence encodes CATSGLAGGFLSYNEQFF.

This clonotype was detected a few times. The chain has TRBV6-2 or TRBV6-3 and TRBJ2-1; 12 positions match TRBD2. The V segment lost 5 bases and the J segment 3 bases; nucleotides outside the gene matches: 8. This CDR3 has 17 residues. Germline V gene sequence: CDR1 MNHEY, CDR2 SVGEGT. CDR3 nucleotides: TGTGCCAGCAGTCGACGACTAGCGGGGGACCTCTACAATGAGCAGTTCTTC. Translated, it gives CASSRRLAGDLYNEQFF.